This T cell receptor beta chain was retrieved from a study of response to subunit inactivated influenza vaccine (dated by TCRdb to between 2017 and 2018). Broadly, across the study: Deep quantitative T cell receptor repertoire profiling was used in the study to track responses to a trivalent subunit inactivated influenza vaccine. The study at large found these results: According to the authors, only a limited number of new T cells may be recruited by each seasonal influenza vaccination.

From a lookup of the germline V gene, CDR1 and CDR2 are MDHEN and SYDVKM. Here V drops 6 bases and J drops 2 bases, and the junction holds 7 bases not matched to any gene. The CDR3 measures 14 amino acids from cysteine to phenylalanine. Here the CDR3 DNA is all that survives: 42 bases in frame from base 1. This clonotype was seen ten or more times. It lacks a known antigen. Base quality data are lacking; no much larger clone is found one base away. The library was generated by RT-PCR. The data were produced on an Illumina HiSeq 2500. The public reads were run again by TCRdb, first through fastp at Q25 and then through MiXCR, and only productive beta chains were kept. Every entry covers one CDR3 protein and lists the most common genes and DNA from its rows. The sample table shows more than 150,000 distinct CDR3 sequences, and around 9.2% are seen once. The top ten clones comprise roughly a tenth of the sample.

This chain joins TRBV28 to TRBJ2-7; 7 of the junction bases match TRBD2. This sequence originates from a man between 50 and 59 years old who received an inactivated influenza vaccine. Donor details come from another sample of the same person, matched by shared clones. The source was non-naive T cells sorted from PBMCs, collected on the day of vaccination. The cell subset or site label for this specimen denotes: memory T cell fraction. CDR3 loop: CASRGRASPYEQYF. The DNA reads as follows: TGTGCCAGCAGGGGGAGGGCCAGTCCCTACGAGCAGTACTTC.